Listed below are T cell receptor beta chains from one sample, sequenced in a study of human T cells and chemical hapten exposure. Using its own MiXCR run on the RACE reads, TCRdb lists one record per CDR3 protein. The sample has 42,000 or so distinct CDR3 sequences, over 3.5% seen once; the top ten hold about a quarter. The sample was whole blood, taken in connection with sensitization to the hapten diphenylcyclopropenone (DPC). These receptors were collected from a man aged 45-60 years with alopecia areata. Some clones in this sample may be carry-over from other donors' samples. Both conserved end residues are part of each CDR3. D genes are given only for firm matches. Only part of the rows carry a size: once, few, many, or a class if the clone is expanded.

>TRBD1|TRBV6-1|.|TRBJ1-5
CASKTGGNQPQHF
TGTGCCAGCAAGACAGGGGGCAATCAGCCCCAGCATTTT
>.|TRBV6-4|many|TRBJ2-2
CASSRDFRNTGELFF
TGTGCCAGCAGTCGCGACTTCCGAAACACCGGGGAGCTGTTTTTT
>.|TRBV5-1|many|TRBJ2-1
CASSLGLEYNEQFF
TGCGCCAGCAGCTTGGGACTAGAGTACAATGAGCAGTTCTTC
>.|TRBV4-1|many|TRBJ1-1
CASSQDQGSMNTEAFF
TGCGCCAGCAGCCAAGATCAGGGCTCTATGAACACTGAAGCTTTCTTT
>TRBD1|TRBV29-1|many|TRBJ1-1
CSGRDRGTALDEAFF
TGCAGCGGGCGGGACAGGGGGACGGCGCTGGATGAAGCTTTCTTT
>.|TRBV30|many|TRBJ2-1
CAWSVQEAAEQFF
TGTGCCTGGAGTGTACAGGAGGCGGCGGAGCAGTTCTTC
>TRBD1|TRBV5-1|few|TRBJ1-5
CASSLGTENQPQHF
TGCGCCAGCAGCTTAGGGACAGAAAATCAGCCCCAGCATTTT
>.|TRBV5-4|few|TRBJ2-7
CASSLDGGYEQYF
TGTGCCAGCAGCTTGGACGGCGGATACGAGCAGTACTTC
>TRBD1|TRBV5-5|many|TRBJ1-5
CASSWTGGEQPQHF
TGTGCCAGCAGCTGGACAGGGGGCGAGCAGCCCCAGCATTTT
>TRBD2|TRBV10-3|many|TRBJ2-1
CAISSYSGRVTYNEQFF
TGTGCCATCAGCTCGTATAGCGGGAGGGTTACCTACAATGAGCAGTTCTTC
>TRBD2|TRBV10-3|many|TRBJ2-3
CAISDGSGTSTDTQYF
TGTGCCATCAGTGACGGTAGCGGGACCAGCACAGATACGCAGTATTTT
>.|TRBV7-9|many|TRBJ2-3
CASSLVGVRTDTQYF
TGTGCCAGCAGCTTAGTAGGCGTCCGGACAGATACGCAGTATTTT
>TRBD1|TRBV29-1|many|TRBJ1-1
CSVGTGGFTEAFF
TGCAGCGTGGGCACAGGGGGCTTCACTGAAGCTTTCTTT
>TRBD2|TRBV24-1|.|TRBJ2-5
CAIPLGAGEIQETQYF
TGTGCCATCCCTCTTGGAGCGGGAGAGATCCAAGAGACCCAGTACTTC
>.|TRBV20-1|many|TRBJ1-4
CSATFLGEKLFF
TGCAGTGCTACATTCCTTGGGGAAAAACTGTTTTTT
>.|TRBV12-3/TRBV12-4|many|TRBJ1-1
CASSPQVTNTEAFF
TGTGCCAGCAGCCCCCAGGTTACGAACACTGAAGCTTTCTTT
>TRBD2|TRBV11-2|many|TRBJ2-3
CASRPLAGGPELTDTQYF
TGTGCCAGCAGACCTCTAGCGGGAGGGCCTGAACTCACAGATACGCAGTATTTT
>.|TRBV18|many|TRBJ2-5
CASSPRAKETQYF
TGTGCCAGCTCACCACGAGCCAAAGAGACCCAGTACTTC
>TRBD1|TRBV6-2/TRBV6-3|many|TRBJ1-1
CASSLGGWNTEAFF
TGTGCCAGCAGTTTAGGGGGCTGGAACACTGAAGCTTTCTTT
>TRBD2|TRBV6-2/TRBV6-3|many|TRBJ2-4
CASSLGLAGVLVIQYF
TGTGCCAGCAGTCTGGGACTAGCGGGAGTTCTTGTCATTCAGTACTTC
>TRBD1|TRBV5-4|many|TRBJ2-1
CASSLDRASYNEQFF
TGTGCCAGCAGCCTAGACAGGGCTTCCTACAATGAGCAGTTCTTC
>.|TRBV9|many|TRBJ2-1
CASSAGLGGREQFF
TGTGCCAGCAGCGCGGGACTGGGGGGACGTGAGCAGTTCTTC
>.|TRBV12-3/TRBV12-4|many|TRBJ1-4
CASSLGAGDEKLFF
TGTGCCAGCAGTTTAGGGGCAGGGGATGAAAAACTGTTTTTT
>TRBD2|TRBV3-1|few|TRBJ2-5
CASSPTSGQETQYF
TGTGCCAGCAGCCCTACTAGCGGCCAAGAGACCCAGTACTTC
>TRBD2|TRBV7-9|many|TRBJ2-7
CASSLTGTSGDEQYF
TGTGCCAGCAGCCTAACCGGGACTAGCGGAGACGAGCAGTACTTC
>TRBD1|TRBV29-1|few|TRBJ1-5
CSAGQEGQPQHF
TGCAGCGCCGGACAGGAAGGTCAGCCCCAGCATTTT
>.|TRBV12-3/TRBV12-4|few|TRBJ2-7
CASSYWTQIYEQYF
TGTGCCAGCAGTTACTGGACCCAGATCTACGAGCAGTACTTC
>.|TRBV29-1|many|TRBJ1-1
CSGKQGTEAFF
TGCAGCGGCAAGCAAGGAACTGAAGCTTTCTTT
>.|TRBV29-1|many|TRBJ1-5
CSVVDGTANQPQHF
TGCAGCGTTGTGGACGGGACCGCTAATCAGCCCCAGCATTTT
>.|TRBV29-1|many|TRBJ1-3
CSAQGIHSGNTIYF
TGCAGCGCTCAGGGGATACACTCTGGAAACACCATATATTTT
>.|TRBV6-5|many|TRBJ2-7
CASREQSFYEQYF
TGTGCCAGCAGAGAACAGAGCTTCTACGAGCAGTACTTC
>.|TRBV20-1|many|TRBJ1-5
CSARKPVVHGNQPQHF
TGCAGTGCTAGAAAACCCGTAGTTCATGGCAATCAGCCCCAGCATTTT
>.|TRBV7-2|many|TRBJ2-3
CASSLSYTDTQYF
TGTGCCAGCAGCTTAAGTTACACAGATACGCAGTATTTT
>TRBD2|TRBV30|many|TRBJ2-1
CAWSVKAGYYNEQFF
TGTGCCTGGAGTGTAAAAGCGGGATACTACAATGAGCAGTTCTTC
>TRBD2|TRBV27|many|TRBJ2-2
CASSLLLAGTGELFF
TGTGCCAGCAGTTTACTACTAGCGGGAACCGGGGAGCTGTTTTTT
>.|TRBV29-1|many|TRBJ2-7
CSVGLGTYEQYF
TGCAGCGTTGGTCTAGGAACCTACGAGCAGTACTTC
>.|TRBV29-1|many|TRBJ1-1
CSGGRNTEAFF
TGCAGCGGGGGTCGAAACACTGAAGCTTTCTTT
>.|TRBV19|few|TRBJ1-5
CASGRAVNQPQHF
TGTGCCAGTGGCCGGGCAGTTAATCAGCCCCAGCATTTT
>.|TRBV3-1|many|TRBJ1-2
CASSQIQGGGYTF
TGTGCCAGCAGCCAAATCCAAGGGGGAGGCTACACCTTC
>.|TRBV20-1|few|TRBJ1-6
CSAIIPGRGNSPLHF
TGCAGTGCTATAATACCGGGACGGGGAAATTCACCCCTCCACTTT
>.|TRBV12-3/TRBV12-4|many|TRBJ2-7
CASSLIRGHEQYF
TGTGCCAGCAGTTTAATCAGGGGCCACGAGCAGTACTTC
>.|TRBV20-1|many|TRBJ2-3
CSAPLDTQYF
TGCAGTGCCCCTTTGGATACGCAGTATTTT
>TRBD1|TRBV20-1|many|TRBJ2-1
CSAKRDRGFHNEQFF
TGCAGTGCGAAAAGGGACAGGGGGTTCCACAATGAGCAGTTCTTC
>TRBD1|TRBV6-5|few|TRBJ2-7
CASSSAGTGVGEQYF
TGTGCCAGCAGTTCGGCCGGGACAGGGGTAGGGGAGCAGTACTTC
>.|TRBV18|.|TRBJ1-2
CASSPSDSPNYGYTF
TGTGCCAGCTCACCATCCGACAGTCCTAACTATGGCTACACCTTC
>.|TRBV29-1|many|TRBJ1-1
CSVEDPVGTEAFF
TGCAGCGTTGAAGATCCGGTGGGCACTGAAGCTTTCTTT
>.|TRBV27|medium-sized|TRBJ2-7
CASSLARVGYEQYF
TGTGCCAGCAGTTTAGCCAGGGTGGGGTACGAGCAGTACTTC
>TRBD1|TRBV20-1|few|TRBJ1-6
CSASFGQGFNSPLHF
TGCAGTGCTAGCTTTGGACAGGGTTTTAATTCACCCCTCCACTTT
>TRBD1|TRBV28|many|TRBJ1-5
CASSLFRGGIGSNQPQHF
TGTGCCAGCAGTTTATTTAGAGGGGGCATAGGAAGCAATCAGCCCCAGCATTTT
>.|TRBV20-1|many|TRBJ2-3
CSALPWRTDTQYF
TGCAGTGCTCTCCCCTGGAGGACAGATACGCAGTATTTT
>.|TRBV10-3|many|TRBJ2-2
CAISAYRRGGKNTGELFF
TGTGCCATCAGTGCGTACCGGAGGGGCGGGAAGAACACCGGGGAGCTGTTTTTT
>.|TRBV7-2|many|TRBJ2-5
CASSFTGTQGETQYF
TGTGCCAGCAGTTTCACCGGGACCCAGGGGGAGACCCAGTACTTC
>.|TRBV9|.|TRBJ1-1
CASSVGRGASTEAFF
TGTGCCAGCAGCGTAGGTCGGGGGGCGAGTACTGAAGCTTTCTTT
>.|TRBV7-6|many|TRBJ1-5
CASSLMVGSISNQPQHF
TGTGCCAGCAGCTTAATGGTTGGAAGTATAAGCAATCAGCCCCAGCATTTT
>.|TRBV6-1|few|TRBJ1-4
CASSEAVTREKLFF
TGTGCCAGCAGTGAAGCAGTCACGCGTGAAAAACTGTTTTTT
>TRBD2|TRBV7-9|few|TRBJ2-7
CASSFLAGGGEQYF
TGTGCCAGCAGCTTCCTAGCGGGAGGAGGCGAGCAGTACTTC
>.|TRBV28|many|TRBJ1-2
CASSVRNNNYGYTF
TGTGCCAGCAGCGTGAGAAATAACAACTATGGCTACACCTTC
>.|TRBV7-3|many|TRBJ2-1
CASSSQGDNEQFF
TGTGCCAGCAGCTCACAGGGTGACAATGAGCAGTTCTTC